This T cell receptor (beta chain) comes out of a study of CD8 T cells in Susac syndrome. RNA was extracted with the RNeasy kit, and a quantity of about 0.45 to 1 ug was reverse transcribed using random hexamers. TCRdb re-derived calls from the immunoSEQ multiplex PCR reads in MiXCR, one entry per CDR3 protein. Of some 120,000 distinct CDR3 sequences detected, roughly 94% appear once; the ten largest clones hold approximately 0.12%. Negative isolation was used for CD8+ and CD4+ T cells, and FACS enrichment was applied to TEMRA cells. Sequenced input: CD4+ T cells from PBMCs. The source of this sequence is a human donor with multiple sclerosis.

The CDR3 loop is CASSPATGTQFF. DNA for the CDR3: TGTGCCAGTAGTCCGGCGACAGGGACACAGTTCTTC. The V and J genes are TRBV19 and TRBJ2-1, with TRBD1 identical over 7 bases. CDR1 and CDR2 from the germline V gene are LNHDA and SQIVND (reference sequence). CDR3 length equals 12 residues. V trimming: 5 bases; J trimming: 13 bases; junction bases outside the gene matches: 8.